Listed here are 19 T cell receptor beta chains from one sample, sequenced in a study of T cell repertoires in cytomegalovirus infection. Each CDR3 protein is one row after TCRdb ran MiXCR on the reads. In the table there are hundreds of thousands of distinct CDR3 sequences, roughly a tenth of which are singletons. The specimen was PBMCs. The receptors stem from a human donor in good health (CMV status not recorded). Some clones in this sample may be carry-over from other donors' samples.

The chain uses TRBV11-3 and TRBJ2-5; D uncertain. The CDR3 extends over 14 amino acids. Per the germline V gene, CDR1 is SGHNT and CDR2 is YENEEA. V was cut by 4 bases and J by 4 bases, with 13 bases left in between. The CDR3 reads CASSSGFPRETQYF. The CDR3 DNA sequence: TGTGCCAGCAGCTCCGGGTTTCCAAGAGAGACCCAGTACTTC.

This clonotype was observed a handful of times. The chain is built from TRBV5-1 and TRBJ2-1; TRBD2 matches 9 bases. The CDR3 is 16 residues long. Per the germline V gene, CDR1 is SGHRS and CDR2 is YFSETQ. After removal of 0 bases from V and 2 bases from J, the junction contained 3 bases not matched to a gene. This chain's CDR3 is CASSLVAGATYNEQFF. The CDR3 DNA is TGCGCCAGCAGCTTGGTAGCGGGGGCCACCTACAATGAGCAGTTCTTC.

The table lists this clonotype with a few counts. The chain has TRBV29-1 and TRBJ2-7, with D possibly called TRBD1 or TRBD2 (6 bases each). Germline V gives CDR1 SQVTM, CDR2 ANQGSEA. The CDR3 runs 14 residues. Trimming stripped 3 bases from V and 7 bases from J, with 19 bases between. CDR3 coding DNA: TGCAGCGTTGACCTAAAGCTGGGGGCGGGGGAGCAGTACTTC. Translated, it gives CSVDLKLGAGEQYF.

This clonotype was seen repeatedly, ten times or more. J is TRBJ2-1 and V is TRBV7-8; 16 bases match TRBD2. Germline V gene data show CDR1 as SGHVS and CDR2 as FQNEAQ. Germline trimming cut 4 bases from V and 15 bases from J; bases unmatched to any gene: 15. This CDR3 has 17 residues. CDR3: CASSSRQGLAGGATGFF. The CDR3 bases are TGTGCCAGCAGCTCTAGGCAGGGACTAGCGGGGGGGGCAACGGGGTTCTTC.

This clonotype was seen at least ten times. The CDR3, as DNA: TGTGCCAGCAGCTCCCGCGGAGCAACGAACACCGGGGAGCTGTTTTTT. This codes for CASSSRGATNTGELFF. The genes are TRBV7-2 and TRBJ2-2; D not resolved. Trimming took 4 bases from V and 0 from J, leaving 12 bases between them. This CDR3 contains 16 residues. The germline gives CDR1 SGHTA, CDR2 FQGNSA.

Ten or more counts support this clonotype. The chain is built from TRBV7-9 and TRBJ1-1, with a tentative D call TRBD1 (5 bases). This CDR3 comprises 12 residues. V was cut by 4 bases and J by 10 bases, with 13 bases left in between. Germline V gene data show CDR1 as SEHNR and CDR2 as FQNEAQ (reference sequence). CDR3 loop: CASSYFRGGAFF. The CDR3 coding sequence is TGTGCCAGCAGCTACTTTCGGGGGGGAGCTTTCTTT.

The chain combines TRBV2 with TRBJ2-3; D may be TRBD2 (6 bases). The CDR3 loop spans 17 amino acids. Germline V CDR1 and CDR2: SNHLY, FYNNEI. Trimming left V 1 base short and J 2 bases short, with 16 bases between. The CDR3 is CASSEGRRGPSTDTQYF. The CDR3 DNA reads as TGTGCCAGCAGTGAAGGACGGCGGGGTCCCTCCACAGATACGCAGTATTTT. The full variable domain, its missing parts supplied by reference TRBV2 and TRBJ2-3, is EPEVTQTPSHQVTQMGQEVILRCVPISNHLYFYWYRQILGQKVEFLVSFYNNEISEKSEIFDDQFSVERPDGSNFTLKIRSTKLEDSAMYFCASSEGRRGPSTDTQYFGPGTRLTVL.

This clonotype was picked up many times. The chain employs TRBV25-1 and TRBJ1-6, with 10 bases identical to TRBD1. V lost 4 bases and J lost 5; bases outside the gene matches: 8. CDR1 is MGHDK, CDR2 SYGVNS, per germline. The CDR3 totals 17 residues. The CDR3 loop reads CASSGQGARLNNSPLHF. The CDR3 DNA reads as TGTGCCAGCAGTGGACAGGGGGCGCGATTAAATAATTCACCCCTCCACTTT. Full variable domain (rest looked up from reference TRBV25-1 and TRBJ1-6): EADIYQTPRYLVIGTGKKITLECSQTMGHDKMYWYQQDPGMELHLIHYSYGVNSTEKGDLSSESTVSRIRTEHFPLTLESARPSHTSQYLCASSGQGARLNNSPLHFGNGTRLTVT.

This clonotype was seen repeatedly, ten times or more. The V call is TRBV6-5, the J call TRBJ1-2; D is undetermined. V was pared by 6 bases and J by 3 bases, with 20 bases between. The germline CDR1 and CDR2 sequences are MNHEY and SVGAGI. The CDR3 is 16 amino acids. The CDR3 DNA sequence: TGTGCCAGCAGAAAGAAGGACTCCCCACGGCACTATGGCTACACCTTC. It yields the protein CASRKKDSPRHYGYTF.

This clonotype was seen repeatedly, ten times or more. The chain couples TRBV6-5 to TRBJ1-1; 10 nucleotides match TRBD1. Germline CDR1 reads MNHEY; CDR2 reads SVGAGI. V was pared by 6 bases and J by 3 bases, with 7 bases of the junction left unmatched. The CDR3 covers 15 residues. CDR3 DNA: TGTGCCAGCAGATTCGGGGGACAGGGGTACACTGAAGCTTTCTTT. As protein: CASRFGGQGYTEAFF.

This clonotype has at least ten counts. This chain joins TRBV12-3 or TRBV12-4 and TRBJ1-6, with D possibly being TRBD1 (5 bases). The CDR3 loop spans 18 amino acids. Trimming left V 5 bases short and J 4 bases short, with 21 bases between. CDR3 loop: CASSPRGPQHGYNSPLHF. CDR3 nucleotides: TGTGCCAGCAGTCCTAGGGGACCGCAACACGGTTATAATTCACCCCTCCACTTT.

This clonotype was seen at least ten times. The chain recombines TRBV7-3 with TRBJ1-2; D may be TRBD1 (6 bases). CDR1 and CDR2 (germline): SGHTA, FQGTGA. The V and J ends lost 4 bases and 4 bases respectively, with 10 bases between them. This CDR3 has 13 residues. The CDR3 DNA follows: TGTGCCAGCAGCTCACAGGGAAGCTATGGCTACACCTTC. This sequence encodes CASSSQGSYGYTF. Full variable domain (outside the CDR3, taken from reference TRBV7-3 and TRBJ1-2): GAGVSQTPSNKVTEKGKYVELRCDPISGHTALYWYRQSLGQGPEFLIYFQGTGAADDSGLPNDRFFAVRPEGSVSTLKIQRTERGDSAVYLCASSSQGSYGYTFGSGTRLTVV.

This clonotype was picked up many times. The chain employs TRBV11-3 and TRBJ2-5; 7 bases are shared with TRBD2. V trimming: 3 bases; J trimming: 2 bases; junction bases outside the gene matches: 6. The germline CDR1 and CDR2 sequences are SGHNT and YENEEA. CDR3 length equals 15 residues. The CDR3 nucleotides read TGTGCCAGCAGCTTGGGTCGGACTAGACAAGAGACCCAGTACTTC. It specifies CASSLGRTRQETQYF.

This clonotype came up many times. The rearrangement joins TRBV7-2 to TRBJ2-1; 7 bases are shared with TRBD2. Germline CDR1 is SGHTA and CDR2 is FQGNSA. CDR3 length equals 15 residues. V dropped 1 base and J dropped 5; count of bases not matched to a gene: 5. CDR3 sequence reads: CASSLVAGVNNEQFF. In DNA form, the CDR3 reads TGTGCCAGCAGCTTAGTGGCGGGGGTCAACAATGAGCAGTTCTTC.

This clonotype was observed a handful of times. V usage is TRBV20-1 and J usage is TRBJ2-1; D not resolved. The CDR3 is 12 residues long. The germline V gene has CDR1 DFQATT and CDR2 SNEGSKA (reference sequence). V dropped 5 bases and J dropped 2 bases, with 7 bases sitting between them. Here the CDR3 DNA reads TGCAGTGCTCAGACCCCCTACAATGAGCAGTTCTTC. Translation: CSAQTPYNEQFF.

This clonotype was seen repeatedly, ten times or more. The chain links TRBV7-2 to TRBJ1-1, with D tentatively TRBD1 (6 bases). This CDR3 spans 14 amino acids. V was pared by 1 base and J by 8 bases, with 14 bases between. In germline, CDR1 is SGHTA, CDR2 FQGNSA. CDR3 nucleotides: TGTGCCAGCAGCTTAGATGTGGGGGCTAGAGAAGCTTTCTTT. Protein product: CASSLDVGAREAFF.

The sample holds many counts of this clonotype. The chain recombines TRBV6-4 with TRBJ1-1, with D tentatively TRBD1 (5 bases). The CDR3 has 14 residues. Germline CDR1 and CDR2: MRHNA and SNTAGT. Trimming left V 8 bases short and J 5 bases short, with 18 bases between. The CDR3 here is CASGETRGRTEAFF. The CDR3 nucleotides read TGTGCCAGCGGGGAGACGAGGGGTAGGACTGAAGCTTTCTTT.

This clonotype was counted many times. The J gene is TRBJ2-3, the V gene TRBV7-6; D unclear. The CDR3 extends over 14 amino acids. Trimming stripped 2 bases from V and 1 base from J, with 7 bases between. Per germline, CDR1 SGHVS and CDR2 FNYEAQ. CDR3 DNA: TGTGCCAGCAGCTTATACCTTGGCACAGATACGCAGTATTTT. It translates to CASSLYLGTDTQYF.

This clonotype was seen many times. The V call is TRBV7-2, the J call TRBJ2-5; 7 nucleotides align to TRBD2. CDR3 length: 17 amino acids. The germline gives CDR1 SGHTA, CDR2 FQGNSA. Trimming removed 6 bases from V and 5 bases from J; junction bases left unmatched: 18. In DNA, the CDR3 is TGTGCCAGCAGGCAACAGACTAGCTCTCGGGGTGCCGAGACCCAGTACTTC. Amino acid sequence: CASRQQTSSRGAETQYF.